A single sample gave rise to the 16 T cell receptor beta chains below, sequenced in a study of T cell responses to AZD1222 COVID-19 vaccine. Profiled with immunoSEQ multiplex PCR; TCRdb holds only in-frame clones, not every one. The sample carries 150,000 to 200,000 clones, about nine tenths recorded once. The input for sequencing was peripheral blood, taken on day 0 of AZD1222 vaccination. Source of these receptors: an adult in good health.

This rearrangement joins TRBV6-6 to TRBJ1-2, with D uncertain. The ends were cut back, 0 bases at V and 13 bases at J, with 21 bases in the middle. This CDR3 contains 15 residues. Germline-derived CDR1 and CDR2 are MNHNY and SVGAGI (reference sequence). In DNA form, the CDR3 reads TGTGCCAGCAGTTACTCGATCAACCGCCCCGGGTGGGGCACCTTC. It encodes CASSYSINRPGWGTF.

The genes are TRBV2 and TRBJ2-3; maybe TRBD2 (6 bases). Germline CDR1 reads SNHLY; CDR2 reads FYNNEI. The CDR3 consists of 14 residues. The germline V and J ends were trimmed by 6 bases and 5 bases, with 15 bases remaining between them. The CDR3 nucleotides are TGTGCCAGCAGGCTGGACATGGGGGGAGATACGCAGTATTTT. Protein product: CASRLDMGGDTQYF.

A few counts support this clone. The CDR3 coding sequence is TGTGCCAGTCCCGGGACTAGAACCGGGGAGCTGTTTTTT. Protein: CASPGTRTGELFF. The rearrangement joins TRBV19 to TRBJ2-2; 8 positions agree with TRBD2. Trimming took 8 bases from V and 5 from J; bases not matched to a gene: 4. The CDR3 extends over 13 amino acids. Germline V gives CDR1 LNHDA, CDR2 SQIVND (reference sequence).

This chain links TRBV14 with TRBJ2-2; no clear D. V lost 4 bases to trimming and J lost 7 bases, with 7 bases between them. The length of the CDR3 is 12 residues. Germline-derived CDR1 and CDR2 are SGHDN and FVKESK. The CDR3 nucleotides are TGTGCCAGCAGCCTCGACATCGGGGAGCTGTTTTTT. Translating it yields CASSLDIGELFF.

In its sample, this clone was seen a few times. The chain joins TRBV5-1 to TRBJ1-1; 8 positions agree with TRBD1. Germline V gene data show CDR1 as SGHRS and CDR2 as YFSETQ. Germline trimming cut 0 bases from V and 0 bases from J; bases unmatched to any gene: 7. This CDR3 comprises 17 residues. The CDR3 sequence is CASSLEGQGIMNTEAFF. CDR3 bases: TGCGCCAGCAGCTTGGAAGGACAGGGTATTATGAACACTGAAGCTTTCTTT.

The chain joins TRBV9 to TRBJ2-7; D is uncertain. V was cut by 0 bases and J by 5 bases, with 6 bases left in between. CDR3 size: 12 residues. CDR1 and CDR2 (germline): SGDLS, YYNGEE. DNA for the CDR3: TGTGCCAGCAGCGTAGAATCCCACGAGCAGTACTTC. Encoded protein: CASSVESHEQYF.

The chain joins TRBV29-1 to TRBJ2-7; possibly TRBD2 for D (5 bases). This CDR3 is built from 12 residues. Germline CDR1 SQVTM, CDR2 ANQGSEA. V lost 4 bases to trimming and J lost 7 bases, with 14 bases between them. CDR3 DNA: TGCAGCGTTGGGACGGTTACGGGGGAGCAGTACTTC. This gives the protein CSVGTVTGEQYF.

The rearrangement uses TRBV5-1 and TRBJ2-5; 11 positions agree with TRBD2. Germline V CDR1 and CDR2: SGHRS, YFSETQ. This CDR3 spans 16 amino acids. V shed 1 base and J 3 bases; nucleotides not matched to a gene: 5. The CDR3 loop reads CASSLYLAGGKETQYF. The CDR3 DNA follows: TGCGCCAGCAGCTTGTACCTAGCGGGGGGTAAAGAGACCCAGTACTTC. The full variable domain, its missing parts supplied by reference TRBV5-1 and TRBJ2-5, is KAGVTQTPRYLIKTRGQQVTLSCSPISGHRSVSWYQQTPGQGLQFLFEYFSETQRNKGNFPGRFSGRQFSNSRSEMNVSTLELGDSALYLCASSLYLAGGKETQYFGPGTRLLVL.

The chain is built from TRBV7-8 and TRBJ2-7; possibly TRBD2 for D (5 bases). The V end lost 5 bases, the J end lost 3 bases, and 11 bases lay between the germline ends. This CDR3 is built from 13 residues. From germline, CDR1 is SGHVS and CDR2 FQNEAQ. The CDR3 loop reads CASSAGRDYEQYF. The CDR3 DNA follows: TGTGCCAGCAGCGCCGGACGGGACTACGAGCAGTACTTC.

The chain links TRBV5-4 to TRBJ2-5; D could derive from TRBD1 or TRBD2 (5 bases each). The V gene's germline CDR1 is SGHNT and CDR2 YYREEE (reference sequence). This CDR3 is built from 14 residues. V was shortened by 4 bases and J by 4 bases, with 14 bases between the two germline ends. The CDR3 loop reads CASSPAVGTETQYF. The CDR3 DNA sequence: TGTGCCAGCAGCCCGGCAGTAGGGACAGAGACCCAGTACTTC.

J is TRBJ1-6 and V is TRBV12-3 or TRBV12-4; D call uncertain. With 5 bases removed from V and 8 bases from J, the gap between germline ends came to 10 bases. This CDR3 has 13 residues. CDR3 sequence (DNA): TGTGCCAGCAGTCAACCACCTCATTCACCCCTCCACTTT. Encoded protein: CASSQPPHSPLHF.

The J gene is TRBJ1-2, the V gene TRBV5-6; no reliable D call. The CDR3 sequence is 12 residues long. Trimming took 2 bases from V and 8 from J, leaving 10 bases between them. Germline CDR1 and CDR2: SGHDT and YYEEEE. The CDR3 here is CASSLSVGGYTF. CDR3 coding DNA: TGTGCCAGCAGCTTAAGCGTTGGGGGCTACACCTTC.

The chain employs TRBV10-3 and TRBJ1-1; 9 nucleotides match TRBD1. The V segment lost 0 bases and the J segment 0 bases; nucleotides outside the gene matches: 11. Germline CDR1 is ENHRY and CDR2 is SYGVKD. CDR3 length equals 19 residues. CDR3 protein: CAISESGSGTGRVNTEAFF. CDR3 bases: TGTGCCATCAGTGAGTCTGGTAGTGGGACAGGGCGGGTGAACACTGAAGCTTTCTTT.

This clone has just one count. The genes are TRBV2 and TRBJ1-1; D is unresolved. Germline lookup yields CDR1 SNHLY and CDR2 FYNNEI. The CDR3 extends over 16 amino acids. Deletions cut 4 bases from V and 4 bases from J, with 19 bases between. CDR3 residues: CASSGTRIRVGTEAFF. In DNA form, the CDR3 reads TGTGCCAGCAGTGGGACTCGGATTCGGGTTGGCACTGAAGCTTTCTTT. The whole variable domain, filled in from reference TRBV2 and TRBJ1-1, reads EPEVTQTPSHQVTQMGQEVILRCVPISNHLYFYWYRQILGQKVEFLVSFYNNEISEKSEIFDDQFSVERPDGSNFTLKIRSTKLEDSAMYFCASSGTRIRVGTEAFFGQGTRLTVV.

The V and J genes are TRBV6-2 or TRBV6-3 and TRBJ1-3; D gene unclear. CDR1 and CDR2 from the germline V gene are MNHEY and SVGEGT. The V and J ends lost 5 bases and 0 bases respectively, with 8 bases between them. The CDR3 is 14 residues long. The CDR3 DNA is TGTGCCAGCAGTGTAGAAGTCTCTGGAAACACCATATATTTT. Protein product: CASSVEVSGNTIYF.

The gene calls are TRBV7-2 and TRBJ2-1, with 9 bases fitting TRBD2. There are 16 residues in the CDR3. Germline CDR1 and CDR2: SGHTA and FQGNSA. J gave up 6 bases and V 4 bases, and 10 bases lay outside the gene matches. In DNA form, the CDR3 reads TGTGCCAGCAGCTCAACTAGCGGGTCCCCACCCAATGAGCAGTTCTTC. This codes for CASSSTSGSPPNEQFF.